The text below deals with one T cell receptor (beta chain). What it binds is not known. The entry originates in a study of OX40 agonist ivuxolimab in advanced cancers. Study observations and caveats: CD4+ and CD8+ blood T cells expanded clonally by week 6 at 0.1 to 3.0 mg/kg. Among the lowest peripheral clonal expansion occurred in 0.1-3.0 mg/kg partial responders.

Using immunoSEQ multiplex PCR, the repertoire was profiled, and TCRdb retains in-frame clones only, with some absent. The sample has around 95,000 clones; around 90% are singletons. Germline values: CDR1 SEHNR, CDR2 FQNEAQ (reference sequence). The CDR3 is 14 residues long. V lost 3 bases and J lost 1, with 9 bases in between. V is TRBV7-9 and J is TRBJ1-2; possible D gene TRBD1, 5 bases. The sequenced sample was CD4+ or CD8+ T cells sorted from blood, obtained in a trial of the OX40 agonist ivuxolimab. The receptor was isolated from an adult with an advanced solid tumor such as melanoma, head and neck, liver or kidney cancer. CDR3 DNA sequence: TGTGCCAGCAGCTTTGTGACAGATAACTATGGCTACACCTTC. This codes for CASSFVTDNYGYTF.